A single sample gave rise to the 18 T cell receptor beta chains below, sequenced in a study of blood T cell repertoires in COVID-19. TCRdb keeps only in-frame clones here, not all; method: immunoSEQ multiplex PCR. The sample includes 150,000 to 200,000 clones, 70% to 90% of them seen just once. The sample consisted of peripheral blood. Receptor source: a human donor in a cohort sampled during active COVID-19.

This clone was observed a single time. This chain joins TRBV4-1 and TRBJ2-4, with TRBD2 matching 7 bases. Trimming cost V 1 base and J 0 bases; bases outside gene matches: 3. Germline V gene sequence: CDR1 MGHRA, CDR2 YSYEKL. This CDR3 spans 16 amino acids. CDR3 protein: CASSQGEGKAKNIQYF. In nucleotides, the CDR3 is TGCGCCAGCAGCCAAGGGGAGGGGAAAGCCAAAAACATTCAGTACTTC.

This chain links TRBV15 with TRBJ2-1; 10 bases are shared with TRBD2. CDR3 length equals 18 residues. With V trimmed by 2 bases and J by 9 bases, 16 bases remained unmatched. The germline V gene has CDR1 LNHNV and CDR2 YYDKDF (reference sequence). In DNA, the CDR3 is TGTGCCACCAGCAGACCCCAGGCGGGGTTTCTAGCGGGAGTTGAGCAGTTCTTC. Translating it yields CATSRPQAGFLAGVEQFF.

The chain links TRBV28 to TRBJ2-5; D uncertain. CDR3 length: 15 amino acids. With 1 base removed from V and 2 bases from J, the gap between germline ends came to 11 bases. The germline gives CDR1 MDHEN, CDR2 SYDVKM. The CDR3 DNA reads TGTGCCAGCAGTTTATCCGGTGTCAGGCAAGAGACCCAGTACTTC. This gives the protein CASSLSGVRQETQYF.

This clone was seen just once. The chain employs TRBV3-1 (or the pseudogene TRBV3-2) and TRBJ1-2; a weak D match, TRBD1 (6 bases). From germline, CDR1 is LGHDT and CDR2 YNNKEL (reference sequence). The V gene lost 4 bases and the J gene lost 3 bases, with 21 bases spanning the gap. This CDR3 region has 17 residues. Here the CDR3 reads CASSPAVPSGADYGYTF. CDR3 DNA sequence: TGTGCCAGCAGCCCCGCCGTTCCATCAGGGGCAGACTATGGCTACACCTTC.

The J gene is TRBJ2-7, the V gene TRBV5-1; D possibly corresponds to TRBD1 (5 bases). This CDR3 spans 13 amino acids. Trimming took off 1 base at V and 2 bases at J, with 7 bases between the two ends. CDR1 is SGHRS and CDR2 is YFSETQ in the germline V gene. The CDR3, as DNA: TGCGCCAGCAGCTTGCAGGGAACCTACGAGCAGTACTTC. This gives the protein CASSLQGTYEQYF. The whole variable domain, remainder taken from reference TRBV5-1 and TRBJ2-7, is KAGVTQTPRYLIKTRGQQVTLSCSPISGHRSVSWYQQTPGQGLQFLFEYFSETQRNKGNFPGRFSGRQFSNSRSEMNVSTLELGDSALYLCASSLQGTYEQYFGPGTRLTVT.

This rearrangement joins TRBV28 to TRBJ2-6, with 7 bases identical to TRBD2. V was clipped by 6 bases and J by 0 bases; unmatched bases: 8. Germline V gene data show CDR1 as MDHEN and CDR2 as SYDVKM. The CDR3 has 17 residues. The CDR3: CASRSAGVASGANVLTF. CDR3 nucleotides: TGTGCCAGCAGGTCTGCGGGGGTAGCCTCTGGGGCCAACGTCCTGACTTTC.

CDR3 in amino acids: CASSSLAGGRYEQYF. The CDR3 nucleotides are TGTGCCAGCAGTTCTCTAGCGGGAGGGCGTTACGAGCAGTACTTC. The chain employs TRBV7-9 and TRBJ2-7, with TRBD2 identical over 12 bases. The J segment lost 4 bases and the V segment lost 6 bases, leaving 7 bases of the junction unmatched. The germline V gene encodes CDR1 SEHNR and CDR2 FQNEAQ (reference sequence). The CDR3 has 15 amino acids.

On this clone: The junction departs from germline at one end; a sequencing error may be responsible. The rearrangement links TRBV6-4 to TRBJ2-7; 7 positions match TRBD1. This CDR3 is 13 amino acids long. Germline CDR1 MRHNA, CDR2 SNTAGT. The CDR3 reads CASIEGGSDEQYF. The CDR3 nucleotides read TGTGCCAGCATAGAAGGGGGCTCCGACGAGCAGTACTTC.

The rearrangement links TRBV9 to TRBJ2-5, with 10 nucleotides matching TRBD2. CDR1 SGDLS and CDR2 YYNGEE come from the germline V gene. Losses at the gene ends were 0 bases for V and 1 base for J; bases not matched to a gene: 6. The CDR3 has 17 residues. The CDR3 here is CASSVEQSGRAQETQYF. The CDR3 region has the DNA TGTGCCAGCAGCGTAGAGCAGAGCGGGAGGGCCCAAGAGACCCAGTACTTC.

The chain's CDR3 is CASSRALQGVYGYTF. Here the CDR3 DNA reads TGTGCCAGCAGCCGCGCCTTACAGGGAGTCTATGGCTACACCTTC. The chain links TRBV7-9 to TRBJ1-2; maybe TRBD1 (6 bases). CDR1 is SEHNR and CDR2 is FQNEAQ in the germline V gene (reference sequence). The CDR3 sequence is 15 residues long. The germline V and J ends were trimmed by 5 bases and 4 bases, with 17 bases remaining between them.

The chain couples TRBV5-4 to TRBJ2-7; 7 nucleotides align to TRBD2. The junction had 5 bases not matched to a gene; V was cut back by 1 base and J by 1 base. The V gene's germline CDR1 is SGHNT and CDR2 YYREEE (reference sequence). The CDR3 consists of 15 residues. For the CDR3, the DNA is TGTGCCAGCAGCTTGTGGGGGGGAAGGTCCTACGAGCAGTACTTC. This encodes CASSLWGGRSYEQYF. Looking up the rest from reference TRBV5-4 and TRBJ2-7 gives the full variable domain: ETGVTQSPTHLIKTRGQQVTLRCSSQSGHNTVSWYQQALGQGPQFIFQYYREEENGRGNFPPRFSGLQFPNYSSELNVNALELDDSALYLCASSLWGGRSYEQYFGPGTRLTVT.

The V call is TRBV28, the J call TRBJ1-2; D not resolved. Germline assignment: CDR1 MDHEN and CDR2 SYDVKM. The V end was cut by 7 bases, the J end by 4 bases, with 13 bases between. The CDR3 loop spans 13 amino acids. CDR3 protein: CASIGRRPYGYTF. CDR3 in DNA: TGTGCCAGCATAGGCAGGCGTCCCTATGGCTACACCTTC.

V and J are TRBV7-2 and TRBJ1-3, with D unresolved. Germline V gives CDR1 SGHTA, CDR2 FQGNSA. The ends were cut back, 3 bases at V and 0 bases at J, with 9 bases in the middle. The CDR3 is 15 residues long. The CDR3 DNA reads as TGTGCCAGCAGCTTCCCACTGAGCTCTGGAAACACCATATATTTT. It codes for CASSFPLSSGNTIYF.

The chain uses TRBV5-4 and TRBJ2-1; 7 bases align to TRBD2. Germline values: CDR1 SGHNT, CDR2 YYREEE (reference sequence). The CDR3 covers 15 residues. The V gene end was trimmed by 4 bases and the J gene end by 1 base; junction bases not matched to a gene: 5. The DNA for the CDR3 is TGTGCCAGCAGCAAAAGCGGGGTTTCCTACAATGAGCAGTTCTTC. Translated: CASSKSGVSYNEQFF.

The chain employs TRBV21-1 and TRBJ2-2; the table's D call, TRBD1, has no DNA check behind it. TRBV21-1 corresponds to a pseudogene. The CDR3 consists of 16 residues. The CDR3 loop reads CASTLRRVRNTGELFF. CDR3 nucleotide sequence: TGTGCCAGCACCCTCCGCAGGGTTCGGAACACCGGGGAGCTGTTTTTT.

The genes are TRBV4-1 and TRBJ1-1; no firm D call. CDR1 and CDR2 (germline): MGHRA, YSYEKL. This CDR3 is 13 amino acids long. Trimming stripped 1 base from V and 1 base from J, with 4 bases between. CDR3 sequence reads: CASSQVGNTEAFF. CDR3 in DNA: TGCGCCAGCAGCCAAGTCGGGAACACTGAAGCTTTCTTT.

The gene calls are TRBV7-2 and TRBJ1-1; 10 positions agree with TRBD1. CDR1 and CDR2 (germline): SGHTA, FQGNSA. V lost 5 bases and J lost 3; bases outside the gene matches: 9. CDR3 size: 16 residues. CDR3 sequence: CASSLRQGALDTEAFF. The CDR3 DNA sequence: TGTGCCAGCAGCCTCAGACAGGGGGCGTTGGACACTGAAGCTTTCTTT.

This sequence joins TRBV9 and TRBJ2-5; D possibly corresponds to TRBD2 (7 bases). This CDR3 contains 15 residues. Trimming cost V 0 bases and J 5 bases, with 14 bases left between them. Germline values: CDR1 SGDLS, CDR2 YYNGEE. The CDR3 DNA follows: TGTGCCAGCAGCGTAGCGGGGGGCCGGGGGGAGACCCAGTACTTC. Protein product: CASSVAGGRGETQYF.